Listed here are 4 T cell receptor beta chains from one sample, sequenced in a study of tissue T cells after allogeneic stem cell transplantation. TCRdb's table, derived via immunoSEQ multiplex PCR, lists solely in-frame clones and lacks some. The sample lists about 22,000 clones; roughly 72% were seen once. The sequencing sample was made of spleen. These receptors all stem from a female BALB/c mouse in good health. For this strain, the MHC haplotype corresponds to H2-d.

On this clone itself: The listed genes are named as in mouse. The read ends 1 residue early relative to the CDR3; the germline J gene fills the gap. The rearrangement uses TRBV13-2 and TRBJ1-5, with 9 bases that match TRBD1. Germline values: CDR1 NNHNN, CDR2 SYGAGS (reference sequence). The CDR3 loop spans 15 amino acids. V lost 2 bases to trimming and J lost 3 bases; unmatched junction nucleotides: 3. CDR3 sequence reads: CASGEGDRANQAPLF. CDR3 DNA, as far as it was read: TGTGCCAGCGGTGAGGGGGACAGGGCCAACCAGGCTCCGCTT.

As concerns this clone: Germline and genes: mouse. The DNA ends 1 residue before the CDR3 does, and the rest of the CDR3 is filled in from the germline J gene. V is TRBV5 and J is TRBJ1-1; TRBD1 agrees at 7 bases. The J segment lost 1 base and the V segment lost 0 bases, leaving 8 bases of the junction unmatched. Per germline, CDR1 LGHNA and CDR2 YNLKQL (reference sequence). This CDR3 has 17 residues. The CDR3 bases that were read are TGTGCCAGCAGCCAAGATCACGGGCAGGGGGGAAACACAGAAGTCTTC. This encodes CASSQDHGQGGNTEVF. The CDR3 in its entirety is CASSQDHGQGGNTEVFF.

This clone was counted between two and nine times. Germline and genes: mouse. Read sequence stops 1 residue before the CDR3 end, and the germline J gene provides the missing end. The chain employs TRBV13-2 and TRBJ2-1, with 10 nucleotides matching TRBD1. Germline CDR1 NNHNN, CDR2 SYGAGS (reference sequence). The trim removed 1 base at V and 6 bases at J, leaving 1 base unmatched. The CDR3 is 14 residues long. The sequenced CDR3 bases are TGTGCCAGCGGTGATCGGGACAGGGGTGCTGAGCAGTTC. Translating gives CASGDRDRGAEQF. The full CDR3 sequence reads CASGDRDRGAEQFF.

For this clone: Mouse gene names and germline throughout. The read stops 1 residue short of the end of the CDR3; the missing end is completed from the germline J gene. The chain links TRBV26 to TRBJ2-7, with 8 positions matching TRBD2. This CDR3 spans 12 amino acids. V shed 10 bases, J shed 3 bases, and the junction held 5 bases outside the gene matches. Germline lookup yields CDR1 KGHPV and CDR2 FQNQEV (reference sequence). CDR3 amino acids: CATHGTGYEQYF. The sequenced CDR3 bases are TGTGCCACCCATGGGACTGGCTATGAACAGTAC.